The 23 T cell receptor beta chains below were found in one sample sequenced in a study of OX40 agonist ivuxolimab in advanced cancers. The library came from the immunoSEQ multiplex PCR assay. Not all clones reach the TCRdb copy of this immuneACCESS table, which keeps in-frame sequences only. Checked studies attribute under half of the gap to unresolved V genes and leave the rest unexplained. This sample is represented by approximately 77,000 clones; roughly 92% of them were singletons. 9.5% to 12% of the sample rests with the top ten. This specimen was CD4+ or CD8+ T cells sorted from blood, taken in a trial of the OX40 agonist ivuxolimab. These receptor sequences come from an adult with an advanced solid tumor such as melanoma, head and neck, liver or kidney cancer.

The chain uses TRBV6-5 and TRBJ2-2; D is unresolved. Trimming took off 3 bases at V and 7 bases at J, with 3 bases between the two ends. The germline CDR1 and CDR2 sequences are MNHEY and SVGAGI. CDR3 length: 11 residues. The chain's CDR3 is CASSYVGELFF. The CDR3 DNA reads TGTGCCAGCAGTTATGTCGGGGAGCTGTTTTTT.

V is TRBV13 and J is TRBJ2-7, with D tentatively TRBD2 (6 bases). Germline V lookup: CDR1 PRHDT, CDR2 FYEKMQ (reference sequence). Trimming removed 6 bases at V and 0 bases at J, with 12 bases between. The CDR3 loop spans 14 amino acids. The CDR3 DNA follows: TGTGCCAGCAGATGGGGGGTCAGCTCCTACGAGCAGTACTTC. This codes for CASRWGVSSYEQYF.

CDR3 coding DNA: TGTGCCAGCAGGGGCCAGAGCGGGGGGCCCCGCGAGACCCAGTACTTC. This translates into CASRGQSGGPRETQYF. This rearrangement joins TRBV2 to TRBJ2-5, with TRBD2 matching over 9 bases. The germline V gene encodes CDR1 SNHLY and CDR2 FYNNEI. There are 16 residues in the CDR3. V lost 6 bases to trimming and J lost 5 bases; unmatched junction nucleotides: 13.

V gene TRBV19 combines with J gene TRBJ2-7; D is uncertain. Germline V gene sequence: CDR1 LNHDA, CDR2 SQIVND (reference sequence). The length of the CDR3 is 13 residues. Trimming took 3 bases from V and 1 from J, leaving 7 bases between them. CDR3 in amino acids: CASSMRPSYEQYF. The DNA for the CDR3 is TGTGCCAGTAGTATGCGCCCATCCTACGAGCAGTACTTC.

The chain links TRBV28 to TRBJ2-5; TRBD1 agrees at 7 bases. CDR3 length: 15 amino acids. V shed 6 bases, J shed 5 bases, and the junction held 12 bases outside the gene matches. Germline V gene lookup returns CDR1 MDHEN and CDR2 SYDVKM. CDR3 nucleotide sequence: TGTGCCAGCAGCGCCGAAAGGGGGCTTCTTGAGACCCAGTACTTC. It codes for CASSAERGLLETQYF.

This clone was detected only once. The rearrangement links TRBV5-5 to TRBJ1-2, with 9 bases that match TRBD1. Germline lookup yields CDR1 SGHKS and CDR2 YYEKEE (reference sequence). The V gene end was trimmed by 2 bases and the J gene end by 8 bases; junction bases not matched to a gene: 16. The CDR3 has 17 residues. The CDR3 region has the DNA TGTGCCAGCAGCTTCTTTACAGGGGGCACTGACTCCCAAGGCTACACCTTC. Protein sequence: CASSFFTGGTDSQGYTF.

The chain employs TRBV21-1 and TRBJ2-7; the table's D call, TRBD2, was not checked against the DNA. TRBV21-1 is a documented pseudogene. CDR3 size: 12 residues. CDR3 region: CASSTPVRLRYF. The CDR3 region has the DNA TGTGCCAGCAGCACCCCAGTGAGGTTGCGGTACTTC.

The V call is TRBV5-1, the J call TRBJ2-7, with D perhaps matching TRBD1 (5 bases). Trimming cost V 0 bases and J 4 bases, with 17 bases left between them. Germline loops: CDR1 SGHRS, CDR2 YFSETQ. This CDR3 has 16 residues. DNA of the CDR3: TGCGCCAGCAGCTTGGCCGTAACAGGAGACCCTTACGAGCAGTACTTC. As protein: CASSLAVTGDPYEQYF.

The CDR3 spells CASSHLAGGGNEQFF. CDR3 in DNA: TGCGCCAGCAGCCATCTAGCGGGGGGGGGCAATGAGCAGTTCTTC. V usage is TRBV4-1 and J usage is TRBJ2-1, with 12 bases fitting TRBD2. Germline V CDR1 and CDR2: MGHRA, YSYEKL. V dropped 3 bases and J dropped 6; count of bases not matched to a gene: 3. The CDR3 spans 15 residues.

As for this clone: The sample contains more than one DNA sequence encoding this CDR3. The rearrangement joins TRBV7-3 to TRBJ2-7; 8 bases fit TRBD1. There are 13 residues in the CDR3. The V gene end was trimmed by 5 bases and the J gene end by 5 bases; junction bases not matched to a gene: 5. Per germline, CDR1 SGHTA and CDR2 FQGTGA. DNA for the CDR3: TGTGCCAGCAGCCTAGGACAGGGCCACGAGCAGTACTTC. Translated, it gives CASSLGQGHEQYF. The full variable domain, with the rest looked up from reference TRBV7-3 and TRBJ2-7, is GAGVSQTPSNKVTEKGKYVELRCDPISGHTALYWYRQSLGQGPEFLIYFQGTGAADDSGLPNDRFFAVRPEGSVSTLKIQRTERGDSAVYLCASSLGQGHEQYFGPGTRLTVT.

Turning to this clone: The junction differs from germline at one of its ends, possibly a read error. The V and J genes are TRBV4-3 and TRBJ2-3, with 8 bases identical to TRBD1. The CDR3 consists of 16 residues. CDR1 LGHNA and CDR2 YSLEER come from the germline V gene. In DNA, the CDR3 is TGCGCCAGCAGCGAAGAAAGGACAGGGCTCCCAGATACGCAGTATTTT. As protein: CASSEERTGLPDTQYF.

This rearrangement joins TRBV18 to TRBJ1-1; 9 nucleotides line up with TRBD1. CDR1 and CDR2 from the germline V gene are KGHSH and LQKENI. CDR3 length: 15 residues. Unmatched junction bases numbered 0, after V lost 0 bases and J lost 1 base. CDR3 residues: CASSPPGQGNTEAFF. The CDR3, as DNA: TGTGCCAGCTCACCACCGGGACAGGGGAACACTGAAGCTTTCTTT.

This rearrangement joins TRBV6-6 to TRBJ1-2; D not resolved. This CDR3 has 13 amino acids. V was clipped by 0 bases and J by 13 bases, with 15 bases between them. The germline V gene has CDR1 MNHNY and CDR2 SVGAGI (reference sequence). In nucleotides, the CDR3 is TGTGCCAGCAGTTACTCAGGACCTATGGGTGGCACCTTC. It translates to CASSYSGPMGGTF.

CDR3 bases: TGTGCCAGTGGGACAGGGGGCTATGGCTACACCTTC. Its translation is CASGTGGYGYTF. This chain links TRBV19 with TRBJ1-2; 11 nucleotides agree with TRBD1. Germline-derived CDR1 and CDR2 are LNHDA and SQIVND (reference sequence). Losses at the gene ends were 8 bases for V and 4 bases for J; bases not matched to a gene: 0. This CDR3 contains 12 residues. The variable domain in full, with the rest retrieved from reference TRBV19 and TRBJ1-2, is DGGITQSPKYLFRKEGQNVTLSCEQNLNHDAMYWYRQDPGQGLRLIYYSQIVNDFQKGDIAEGYSVSREKKESFPLTVTSAQKNPTAFYLCASGTGGYGYTFGSGTRLTVV.

This rearrangement joins TRBV29-1 to TRBJ1-2, with D tentatively TRBD1 (6 bases). Trimming took 7 bases from V and 2 from J, leaving 14 bases between them. In germline, CDR1 is SQVTM, CDR2 ANQGSEA. The CDR3 runs to 13 residues. The CDR3 loop reads CSARGGSNYGYTF. The CDR3 bases are TGCAGCGCTAGGGGGGGGAGCAACTATGGCTACACCTTC.

The chain uses TRBV5-6 and TRBJ2-7; the match to TRBD1 covers 9 bases. Per the germline V gene, CDR1 is SGHDT and CDR2 is YYEEEE. V lost 4 bases to trimming and J lost 4 bases; unmatched junction nucleotides: 6. This CDR3 has 14 amino acids. CDR3 in amino acids: CASSPGQGRYEQYF. The CDR3 DNA follows: TGTGCCAGCAGCCCGGGACAGGGTAGGTACGAGCAGTACTTC.

This clone was picked up one time. The V and J genes are TRBV7-8 and TRBJ2-2; D is tentatively TRBD1 or TRBD2 (5 bases each). Germline V gene lookup returns CDR1 SGHVS and CDR2 FQNEAQ. The CDR3 is 19 amino acids. V shed 6 bases and J shed 1 base, with 24 bases lying between them. CDR3 amino acids: CASRYLSIPGRRNTGELFF. As DNA, the CDR3 is TGTGCCAGCAGATACCTCTCAATTCCGGGACGGAGGAACACCGGGGAGCTGTTTTTT.

This chain joins TRBV2 and TRBJ2-7, with TRBD1 matching 9 bases. The CDR3 is 14 amino acids. Germline CDR1 is SNHLY and CDR2 is FYNNEI. Trimming at V came to 6 bases and at J to 5 bases, leaving 8 bases not matched to a gene. The CDR3 protein is CASRPGQGFHEQYF. The CDR3 DNA is TGTGCCAGCAGGCCGGGACAGGGATTTCACGAGCAGTACTTC.

This chain joins TRBV27 and TRBJ2-5; D assignment may be TRBD1 or TRBD2 (5 bases each). TRBJ2-7 explains the end of the DNA better; the J call may be wrong. CDR1 is MNHEY and CDR2 is SMNVEV in the germline V gene (reference sequence). CDR3 length: 15 residues. CDR3 sequence: CASSLGWDGTYEQYF. As DNA, the CDR3 is TGTGCCAGCAGTTTAGGGTGGGACGGAACCTACGAGCAGTACTTC.

The genes are TRBV4-2 and TRBJ2-2, with D unclear. V lost 0 bases to trimming and J lost 1 base, with 6 bases between them. The CDR3 totals 15 residues. Germline lookup yields CDR1 LGHNA and CDR2 YNFKEQ. CDR3 amino acids: CASSQETRNTGELFF. The CDR3 DNA is TGTGCCAGCAGCCAAGAAACCAGGAACACCGGGGAGCTGTTTTTT.

The V gene is TRBV14, the J gene TRBJ2-1; D may be TRBD2 (6 bases). Trimming pared 1 base from V and 2 bases from J, leaving 12 bases between. Germline values: CDR1 SGHDN, CDR2 FVKESK. This CDR3 is 16 amino acids long. DNA for the CDR3: TGTGCCAGCAGCCAAGTCCGGAGACTAGCCTACAATGAGCAGTTCTTC. It codes for CASSQVRRLAYNEQFF. Complete variable domain (other parts from reference TRBV14 and TRBJ2-1): EAGVTQFPSHSVIEKGQTVTLRCDPISGHDNLYWYRRVMGKEIKFLLHFVKESKQDESGMPNNRFLAERTGGTYSTLKVQPAELEDSGVYFCASSQVRRLAYNEQFFGPGTRLTVL.

This rearrangement joins TRBV5-6 to TRBJ1-6, with D possibly matching TRBD1 (5 bases). Germline V gives CDR1 SGHDT, CDR2 YYEEEE. The V and J ends lost 0 bases and 5 bases respectively, with 6 bases between them. This CDR3 has 14 residues. The CDR3 is CASSLAGDNSPLHF. CDR3 coding DNA: TGTGCCAGCAGCTTGGCGGGGGATAATTCACCCCTCCACTTT.

The genes are TRBV9 and TRBJ2-7; D may be TRBD2 (5 bases). The germline gives CDR1 SGDLS, CDR2 YYNGEE. V lost 3 bases, J lost 1 base, and 14 bases lay in between. This CDR3 has 15 amino acids. DNA of the CDR3: TGTGCCAGCAGCGCTGCCCCGGGGAAATCCTACGAGCAGTACTTC. As protein: CASSAAPGKSYEQYF.